This T cell receptor (beta chain) was recovered during a study of blood T cell repertoires in COVID-19. Study-wide context: Sites in the United States, Italy and Spain provided acute and convalescent COVID-19 samples.

J was trimmed by 6 bases and V by 2 bases; bases with no gene match: 6. CDR3 length: 15 residues. Germline-derived CDR1 and CDR2 are SGHDT and YYEEEE. Clones were sequenced by immunoSEQ multiplex PCR, and TCRdb holds only the in-frame ones, with some missing. The sample carries approximately 120,000 clones, more than 70% recorded once. The chain carries TRBV5-6 and TRBJ1-5, with TRBD1 matching over 9 bases. This TCR derives from a human donor in a cohort sampled during active COVID-19. Sequencing was performed on peripheral blood. In DNA form, the CDR3 reads TGTGCCAGCAGCTTACAGGGGGCGCAAGGTCAGCCCCAGCATTTT. Encoded protein: CASSLQGAQGQPQHF.